Shown below are 12 T cell receptor beta chains from a single sample sequenced in a study of control samples from healthy donors and cancer patients. The data were produced by immunoSEQ multiplex PCR, yet TCRdb's version contains in-frame clones alone and is incomplete. Of some 200,000 clones listed, 85% to 95% are singletons. Sequenced input: blood. All receptors come from a man between 18 and 29 years old in good health.

The chain links TRBV19 to TRBJ2-6; 7 bases are a match to TRBD1. J was trimmed by 3 bases and V by 2 bases; bases with no gene match: 10. Germline CDR1 reads LNHDA; CDR2 reads SQIVND (reference sequence). The CDR3 extends over 18 amino acids. Here the CDR3 DNA reads TGTGCCAGTAGTATAATGGTGGCAGGGGGTCATGGGGCCAACGTCCTGACTTTC. The encoded protein is CASSIMVAGGHGANVLTF.

A single count supports this clone. This chain uses TRBV5-1 with TRBJ1-1; D not resolved. Germline CDR1 reads SGHRS; CDR2 reads YFSETQ. Trimming took off 3 bases at V and 0 bases at J, with 12 bases between the two ends. The CDR3 runs to 15 residues. CDR3 loop: CASSSDVGVNTEAFF. The CDR3 DNA follows: TGCGCCAGCAGCTCTGATGTTGGGGTGAACACTGAAGCTTTCTTT.

V and J are TRBV2 and TRBJ2-1; 11 bases map to TRBD2. CDR1 SNHLY and CDR2 FYNNEI come from the germline V gene. This CDR3 spans 13 amino acids. The V gene end was trimmed by 8 bases and the J gene end by 8 bases; junction bases not matched to a gene: 5. In DNA, the CDR3 is TGTGCCAGCCACCCTAGCGGGGGGTATGAGCAGTTCTTC. Translation: CASHPSGGYEQFF.

The chain is built from TRBV20-1 and TRBJ2-1; no reliable D call. Per germline, CDR1 DFQATT and CDR2 SNEGSKA (reference sequence). Deletions cut 3 bases from V and 5 bases from J, with 14 bases between. The CDR3 is made up of 14 amino acids. The DNA for the CDR3 is TGCAGTGCTAGTAACCGAAGGACGAACAATGAGCAGTTCTTC. It yields the protein CSASNRRTNNEQFF.

J is TRBJ1-1 and V is TRBV6-4; D ambiguous. Germline CDR1 MRHNA, CDR2 SNTAGT. This CDR3 contains 13 residues. V was pared by 9 bases and J by 1 base, with 12 bases between. The CDR3 is CASGKDWNTEAFF. The DNA of the CDR3 is TGTGCCAGTGGGAAGGACTGGAACACTGAAGCTTTCTTT.

In regard to this clone: The sample carries other DNA sequences with the same CDR3. The CDR3 DNA follows: TGCAGCGTTCAGGGCCAGGGGAACACTGAAGCTTTCTTT. This translates into CSVQGQGNTEAFF. The chain joins TRBV29-1 to TRBJ1-1; perhaps TRBD1 as D (5 bases). The CDR3 consists of 13 residues. Trimming left V 5 bases short and J 1 base short, with 11 bases between. CDR1 and CDR2 from the germline V gene are SQVTM and ANQGSEA.

The chain's CDR3 is CASSSPVGGDGANVLTF. The CDR3 nucleotides are TGTGCCAGCAGCTCCCCGGTCGGGGGCGATGGGGCCAACGTCCTGACTTTC. The chain links TRBV7-3 to TRBJ2-6; either TRBD1 or TRBD2 may supply D (6 bases each). Trimming shortened V by 4 bases and J by 3 bases, and 16 bases separated the two germline ends. This CDR3 has 17 residues. The germline V gene has CDR1 SGHTA and CDR2 FQGTGA. The entire variable domain, with the rest obtained from reference TRBV7-3 and TRBJ2-6, is as follows: GAGVSQTPSNKVTEKGKYVELRCDPISGHTALYWYRQSLGQGPEFLIYFQGTGAADDSGLPNDRFFAVRPEGSVSTLKIQRTERGDSAVYLCASSSPVGGDGANVLTFGAGSRLTVL.

CDR3 region: CASSWRQGSEQYF. The CDR3 DNA reads as TGCGCCAGCAGCTGGAGACAGGGATCCGAGCAGTACTTC. The chain couples TRBV5-1 to TRBJ2-7, with 7 bases matching TRBD1. This CDR3 contains 13 residues. In germline, CDR1 is SGHRS, CDR2 YFSETQ. Trimming at V came to 3 bases and at J to 6 bases, leaving 6 bases not matched to a gene. The full variable domain, its missing parts supplied by reference TRBV5-1 and TRBJ2-7, is KAGVTQTPRYLIKTRGQQVTLSCSPISGHRSVSWYQQTPGQGLQFLFEYFSETQRNKGNFPGRFSGRQFSNSRSEMNVSTLELGDSALYLCASSWRQGSEQYFGPGTRLTVT.

The chain is built from TRBV30 and TRBJ1-2; the match to TRBD1 covers 7 bases. Germline V gene data show CDR1 as GTSNPN and CDR2 as SVGIG (reference sequence). The CDR3 extends over 15 amino acids. V lost 3 bases and J lost 8; bases outside the gene matches: 15. The CDR3 here is CAWSGPRQGSAGYTF. DNA of the CDR3: TGTGCCTGGAGCGGTCCAAGACAGGGCTCGGCGGGCTACACCTTC.

The V gene is TRBV5-4, the J gene TRBJ2-7, with TRBD2 as a possible D gene (7 bases). From germline, CDR1 is SGHNT and CDR2 YYREEE (reference sequence). The ends were cut back, 4 bases at V and 4 bases at J, with 24 bases in the middle. This CDR3 has 17 residues. This CDR3 is CASSHSVGRGGKYEQYF. CDR3 nucleotides: TGTGCCAGCAGCCACAGCGTCGGAAGGGGGGGAAAATACGAGCAGTACTTC.

The rearrangement links TRBV19 to TRBJ2-7, with 7 bases matching TRBD1. The CDR3 loop spans 15 amino acids. From germline, CDR1 is LNHDA and CDR2 SQIVND (reference sequence). The ends lost 6 bases at V and 0 bases at J; junction bases unmatched: 8. The CDR3 bases are TGTGCCAGTAGCCGATACCGGGACAGCTCCTACGAGCAGTACTTC. This encodes CASSRYRDSSYEQYF.

This chain links TRBV6-1 with TRBJ1-6; D perhaps matches TRBD1 (6 bases). The CDR3 runs 16 residues. Germline V CDR1 and CDR2: MNHNS, SASEGT. V lost 0 bases and J lost 7, with 13 bases in between. The CDR3 sequence: CASSEAVSDRNSPLHF. The CDR3, as DNA: TGTGCCAGCAGTGAAGCGGTGTCCGACAGGAATTCACCCCTCCACTTT.